This T cell receptor (beta chain) was captured in a study of radiation and T cells in renal cell carcinoma (dated by TCRdb to about 2020). Turning to the overall study: The samples were drawn from a clinical trial, where primary renal cell carcinomas were treated with 15 Gy of stereotactic body radiation therapy and then removed by nephrectomy 4 weeks afterward. In total, approximately 55 samples, comprising roughly 25 tumors and approximately 27 peripheral blood samples, were subjected to TCR beta sequencing. Across all 50 or so samples, under 5,000,000 unique CDR3 nucleotide sequences encoding some 2.6 million unique CDR3 amino acid sequences were identified.

In the paper's terms, the time point label means: baseline pretreatment blood. The meaning of the sample's treatment or condition label: 15 Gy SBRT to primary tumor, nephrectomy 4 weeks later. To track tumor-enriched clonotypes, serial peripheral blood was sampled from radiation-treated patients at baseline and at 2 weeks and 4 weeks after SBRT. Every patient's renal cell carcinoma showed clear cell pathology. Genomic DNA for TCR sequencing was prepared using the QIAamp DNA Blood Mini Kit (Qiagen). The analyses included only samples that passed all quality control checks. Details on this clone: Its recognized antigen is unknown. No much larger clone exists at a distance of one base, and base qualities are not known.

TCR beta libraries were generated from genomic DNA with the immunoSEQ kit, following the manufacturer's recommendations. Library preparation used a first multiplex PCR with proprietary primers, then a second PCR adding unique barcodes, with bead cleanups after each round. A kit-provided positive control reaction and a negative control reaction were included in every sample batch. The final libraries underwent checking on an Agilent 4200 TapeStation D1000 ScreenTape, volumetric pooling, and quantification by qPCR. Sequencing was performed on an Illumina NextSeq500 using a MidOutput 150-cycle cartridge, with 156 Read1 cycles, 15 Index1 cycles, and the kit custom primers. The pooled library was loaded at 1.0 pM, and about 20% PhiX control was spiked in. Per the original workflow: The vendor-processed data were analyzed in R, and a clonotype was defined as all T cells that share the same CDR3 nucleotide sequence. In the clone abundance analyses, frequencies were normalized to the 10,000 most abundant clones in each sample. Public T cell clones, averaging fewer than five per sample, were removed before analysis. A difference in abundance of at least 32-fold between compartments was used to define tumor-enriched and baseline blood-enriched clonotypes. A beta-binomial differential abundance model was applied to find clonotypes that expanded or contracted between blood time points. Similarity between tumor and blood repertoires was quantified using the Baroni-Urbani and Buser coefficient, and groups were compared with two-tailed Wilcoxon tests in R. TCRdb carries this immuneACCESS record with in-frame sequences only. Its versions omit some clonotypes, under half of them owing to an unresolved V gene in the studies checked, with the rest unexplained. The V and J calls and clone size come from that table; D and trimming were worked out from the DNA. The sample includes around 64,000 clones, with around 72% observed a single time. The top ten constitute approximately 7% of the sample.

What the work shows at the level of the full study, not this receptor alone: In blood, the top tumor clonotypes increased from baseline to 2 weeks after radiation and then shrank by 4 weeks, which suggests a temporary expansion of tumor-resident clones. With a single-armed trial design, the study had no way to address how radiation dose or scheduling affects the TCR repertoire. Dynamics of the blood repertoire were not tracked past 4 weeks after treatment. No pretreatment tumor biopsies were available, so the baseline intratumoral presence of clonotypes could not be determined.

The CDR3, cysteine through phenylalanine, is 11 amino acids long. The entry retains the CDR3 DNA only, 33 bases that are in frame from base 1. The junction carries 10 bases between V and J, which are trimmed by 3 bases and 13 bases respectively. CDR1 and CDR2 were assigned from the germline V gene (reference sequence) as LNHDA and SQIVND. The sample in question was blood, obtained from a patient whose treatment included radiotherapy and nephrectomy. This sequence uses TRBV19 and TRBJ2-4; the D gene is perhaps TRBD1 or TRBD2, each of them matching over 5 bases. The sequence came from a man between 60 and 75 years old with renal cell carcinoma. The DNA reads as follows: TGTGCCAGTAGTATTCAGGGCGGGCAGTACTTC. It translates as CASSIQGGQYF.